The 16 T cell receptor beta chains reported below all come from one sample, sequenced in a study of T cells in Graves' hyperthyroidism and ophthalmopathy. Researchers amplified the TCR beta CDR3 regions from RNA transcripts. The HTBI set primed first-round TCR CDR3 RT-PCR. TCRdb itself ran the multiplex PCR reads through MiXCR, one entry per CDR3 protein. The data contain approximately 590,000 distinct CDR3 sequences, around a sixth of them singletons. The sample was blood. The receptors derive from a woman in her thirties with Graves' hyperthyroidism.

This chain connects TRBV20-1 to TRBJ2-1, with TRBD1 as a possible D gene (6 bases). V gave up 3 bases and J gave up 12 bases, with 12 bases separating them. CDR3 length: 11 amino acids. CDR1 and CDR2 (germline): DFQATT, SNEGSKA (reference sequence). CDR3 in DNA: TGCAGTGCTAGTGCGGAACAGGGGCAGTTCTTC. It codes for CSASAEQGQFF.

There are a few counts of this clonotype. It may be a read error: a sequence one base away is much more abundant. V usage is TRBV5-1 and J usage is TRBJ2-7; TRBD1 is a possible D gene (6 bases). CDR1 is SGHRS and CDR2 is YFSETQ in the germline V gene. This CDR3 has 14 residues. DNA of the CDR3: TGCGCCAGCAGCTTGGAGGACAGCTCCTACAAGCAGTACTTC. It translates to CASSLEDSSYKQYF.

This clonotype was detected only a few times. The CDR3 here is CSAQDYEKLFF. DNA for the CDR3: TGCAGTGCCCAGGATTATGAAAAACTGTTTTTT. The rearrangement links TRBV20-1 to TRBJ1-4; D gene unclear. The CDR3 extends over 11 amino acids. The V end was cut by 6 bases, the J end by 6 bases, with 8 bases between. CDR1 and CDR2 (germline): DFQATT, SNEGSKA (reference sequence).

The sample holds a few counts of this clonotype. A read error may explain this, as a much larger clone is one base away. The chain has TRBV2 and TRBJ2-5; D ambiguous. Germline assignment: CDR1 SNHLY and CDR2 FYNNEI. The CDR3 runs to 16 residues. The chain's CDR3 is CASIPTGKERQGTQYF. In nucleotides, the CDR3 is TGTGCCAGCATCCCTACCGGAAAAGAAAGACAAGGGACCCAGTACTTC.

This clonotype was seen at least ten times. The CDR3 sequence: CASRVYRGSNQPQHF. The CDR3, as DNA: TGTGCCAGCAGAGTGTACAGGGGTAGCAATCAGCCCCAGCATTTT. V usage is TRBV6-1 and J usage is TRBJ1-5; TRBD1 agrees at 7 bases. Losses at the gene ends were 6 bases for V and 0 bases for J; bases not matched to a gene: 5. From germline, CDR1 is MNHNS and CDR2 SASEGT. CDR3 size: 15 residues.

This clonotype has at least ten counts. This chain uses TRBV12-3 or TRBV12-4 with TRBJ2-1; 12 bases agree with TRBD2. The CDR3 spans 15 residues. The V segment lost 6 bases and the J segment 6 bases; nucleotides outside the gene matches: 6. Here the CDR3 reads CASSPLAGGFNEQFF. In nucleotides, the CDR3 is TGTGCCAGCAGCCCACTAGCGGGAGGCTTCAATGAGCAGTTCTTC.

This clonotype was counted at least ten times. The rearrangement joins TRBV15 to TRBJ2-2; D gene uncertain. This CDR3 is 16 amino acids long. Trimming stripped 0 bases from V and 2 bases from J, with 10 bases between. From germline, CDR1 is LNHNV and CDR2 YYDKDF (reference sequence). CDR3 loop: CATSRDRPVNTGELFF. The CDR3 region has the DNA TGTGCCACCAGCAGAGATCGACCGGTTAACACCGGGGAGCTGTTTTTT.

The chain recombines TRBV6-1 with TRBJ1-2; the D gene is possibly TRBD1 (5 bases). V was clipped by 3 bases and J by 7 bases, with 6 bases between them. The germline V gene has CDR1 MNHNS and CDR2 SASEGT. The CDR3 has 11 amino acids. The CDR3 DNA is TGTGCCAGCAGTGAGAGGGGTGGCTACACCTTC. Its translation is CASSERGGYTF.

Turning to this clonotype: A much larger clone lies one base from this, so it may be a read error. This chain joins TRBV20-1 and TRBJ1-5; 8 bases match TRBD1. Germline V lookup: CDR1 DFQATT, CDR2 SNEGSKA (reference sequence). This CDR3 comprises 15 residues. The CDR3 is CSTRGRGRWDQPQHF. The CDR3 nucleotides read TGCAGTACTAGAGGCAGGGGGCGCTGGGATCAGCCCCAGCATTTT.

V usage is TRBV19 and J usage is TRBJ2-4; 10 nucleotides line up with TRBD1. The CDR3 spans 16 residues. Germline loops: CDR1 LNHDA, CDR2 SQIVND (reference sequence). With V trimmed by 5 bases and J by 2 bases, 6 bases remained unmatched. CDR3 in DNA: TGTGCCAGTAGTGGGACAGGGGAATTGACCAAAAACATTCAGTACTTC. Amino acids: CASSGTGELTKNIQYF.

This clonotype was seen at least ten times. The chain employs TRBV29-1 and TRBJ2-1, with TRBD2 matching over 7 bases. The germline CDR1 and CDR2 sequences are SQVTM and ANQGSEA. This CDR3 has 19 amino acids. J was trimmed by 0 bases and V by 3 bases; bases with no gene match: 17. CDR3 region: CSVDGRREVWVSSYNEQFF. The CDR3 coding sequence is TGCAGCGTTGATGGTCGCCGGGAGGTGTGGGTAAGCTCCTACAATGAGCAGTTCTTC.

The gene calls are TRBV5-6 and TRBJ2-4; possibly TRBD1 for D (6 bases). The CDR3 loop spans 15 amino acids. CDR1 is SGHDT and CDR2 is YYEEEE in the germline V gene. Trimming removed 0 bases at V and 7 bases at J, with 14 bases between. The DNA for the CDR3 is TGTGCCAGCAGCTTGGGGGCAGGGGTCTTGAACATTCAGTACTTC. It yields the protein CASSLGAGVLNIQYF. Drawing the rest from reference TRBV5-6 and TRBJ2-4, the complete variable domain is DAGVTQSPTHLIKTRGQQVTLRCSPKSGHDTVSWYQQALGQGPQFIFQYYEEEERQRGNFPDRFSGHQFPNYSSELNVNALLLGDSALYLCASSLGAGVLNIQYFGAGTRLSVL.

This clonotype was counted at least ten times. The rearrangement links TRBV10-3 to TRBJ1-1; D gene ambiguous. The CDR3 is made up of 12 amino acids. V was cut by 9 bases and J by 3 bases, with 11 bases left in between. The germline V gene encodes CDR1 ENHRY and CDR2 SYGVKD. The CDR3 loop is CAISKEDTEAFF. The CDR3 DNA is TGTGCCATATCGAAGGAAGACACTGAAGCTTTCTTT.

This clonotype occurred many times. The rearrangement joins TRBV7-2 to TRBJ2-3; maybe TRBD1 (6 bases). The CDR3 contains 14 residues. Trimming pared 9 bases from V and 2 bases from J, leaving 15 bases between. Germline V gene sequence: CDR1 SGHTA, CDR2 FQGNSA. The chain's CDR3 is CASRRQAYTDTQYF. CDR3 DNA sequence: TGTGCCAGTAGACGACAGGCTTACACAGATACGCAGTATTTT.

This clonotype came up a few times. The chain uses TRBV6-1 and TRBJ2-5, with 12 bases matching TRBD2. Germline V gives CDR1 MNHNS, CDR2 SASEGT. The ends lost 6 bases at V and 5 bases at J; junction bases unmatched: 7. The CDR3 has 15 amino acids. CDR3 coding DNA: TGTGCCAGCAGCCCGACTAGCGGGAGACAGGAGACCCAGTACTTC. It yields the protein CASSPTSGRQETQYF.

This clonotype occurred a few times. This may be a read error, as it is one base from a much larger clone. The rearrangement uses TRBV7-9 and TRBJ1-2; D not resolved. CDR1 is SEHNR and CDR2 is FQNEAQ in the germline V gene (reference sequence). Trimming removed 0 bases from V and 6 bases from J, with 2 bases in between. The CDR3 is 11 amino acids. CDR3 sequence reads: CASSLADGYTF. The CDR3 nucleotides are TGTGCCAGCAGCTTAGCGGATGGCTACACCTTC.